The next 30 T cell receptor beta chains were all read from a single sample in a study of blood T cell repertoires in COVID-19. Assay used: immunoSEQ multiplex PCR; TCRdb lists only in-frame clones, some missing. The table lists roughly 250,000 clones, under 85% of them singletons. The specimen was peripheral blood. All receptors derive from a woman in her thirties or forties with active or convalescent COVID-19.

V and J are TRBV3-1 (or the pseudogene TRBV3-2) and TRBJ2-2; 11 nucleotides agree with TRBD1. Trimming at V came to 4 bases and at J to 3 bases, leaving 1 base not matched to a gene. The CDR3 is made up of 15 amino acids. Germline V gene lookup returns CDR1 LGHDT and CDR2 YNNKEL (reference sequence). In nucleotides, the CDR3 is TGTGCCAGCAGCCGGACAGGGGGCGACACCGGGGAGCTGTTTTTT. The encoded protein is CASSRTGGDTGELFF.

The rearrangement uses TRBV5-4 and TRBJ2-3; maybe TRBD2 (7 bases). This CDR3 comprises 13 residues. V shed 10 bases and J shed 0 bases, with 12 bases lying between them. In germline, CDR1 is SGHNT, CDR2 YYREEE (reference sequence). The CDR3 region is CAWGGRSTDTQYF. CDR3 DNA: TGTGCCTGGGGGGGCAGGAGCACAGATACGCAGTATTTT.

The chain has TRBV7-2 and TRBJ2-5, with D possibly being TRBD1 (5 bases). V was clipped by 5 bases and J by 1 base, with 11 bases between them. The CDR3 length is 14 residues. CDR1 and CDR2 (germline): SGHTA, FQGNSA. The CDR3, as DNA: TGTGCCAGCAGCCTGACAGTCTTCCAAGAGACCCAGTACTTC. As protein: CASSLTVFQETQYF.

The rearrangement links TRBV9 to TRBJ2-1; D is ambiguous. Germline-derived CDR1 and CDR2 are SGDLS and YYNGEE. Between the trimmed V and J ends, which lost 1 base and 1 base, there was a span of 6 bases. The CDR3 runs 14 residues. The CDR3 bases are TGTGCCAGCAGCGTACGCAGTTCCTACAATGAGCAGTTCTTC. This codes for CASSVRSSYNEQFF.

The J gene is TRBJ2-7, the V gene TRBV7-9; D might be TRBD1 (6 bases). The germline V and J ends were trimmed by 5 bases and 0 bases, with 17 bases remaining between them. The CDR3 consists of 16 residues. Germline CDR1 and CDR2: SEHNR and FQNEAQ (reference sequence). The DNA of the CDR3 is TGTGCCAGCAGCCCAAGACAGGCCAATACCTCCTACGAGCAGTACGTC. It specifies CASSPRQANTSYEQYV.

The J gene is TRBJ2-1, the V gene TRBV2; TRBD2 matches at 8 bases. The CDR3 is 14 amino acids. Germline V gene lookup returns CDR1 SNHLY and CDR2 FYNNEI. The J segment lost 2 bases and the V segment lost 11 bases, leaving 8 bases of the junction unmatched. The chain's CDR3 is CASPTSGTYNEQFF. CDR3 nucleotide sequence: TGTGCCTCACCCACTAGCGGCACCTACAATGAGCAGTTCTTC. Drawing the rest from reference TRBV2 and TRBJ2-1, the complete variable domain is EPEVTQTPSHQVTQMGQEVILRCVPISNHLYFYWYRQILGQKVEFLVSFYNNEISEKSEIFDDQFSVERPDGSNFTLKIRSTKLEDSAMYFCASPTSGTYNEQFFGPGTRLTVL.

The V call is TRBV6-6, the J call TRBJ2-4; D is perhaps TRBD1 (5 bases). Trimming stripped 6 bases from V and 1 base from J, with 13 bases between. This CDR3 spans 15 amino acids. The germline CDR1 and CDR2 sequences are MNHNY and SVGAGI (reference sequence). The CDR3 is CASRGQEGAKNIQYF. The CDR3 region has the DNA TGTGCCAGCAGGGGGCAGGAAGGGGCCAAAAACATTCAGTACTTC.

V is TRBV19 and J is TRBJ2-1; a possible D gene is TRBD2 (6 bases). Germline CDR1 and CDR2: LNHDA and SQIVND (reference sequence). The ends were cut back, 4 bases at V and 10 bases at J, with 17 bases in the middle. The CDR3 runs 14 residues. The DNA of the CDR3 is TGTGCCAGTAGTAACCTAGCGACGGTTGGGGAGCAGTTCTTC. Protein product: CASSNLATVGEQFF.

The chain couples TRBV3-1 (or the pseudogene TRBV3-2) to TRBJ1-1; D is unresolved. This CDR3 is built from 13 residues. Germline V gene lookup returns CDR1 LGHDT and CDR2 YNNKEL (reference sequence). V was trimmed by 0 bases and J by 5 bases, leaving 7 bases between them. The CDR3 region has the DNA TGTGCCAGCAGCCAAGAGATGCGGACTGAAGCTTTCTTT. Its translation: CASSQEMRTEAFF.

The rearrangement uses TRBV29-1 and TRBJ1-2; 9 positions agree with TRBD1. Germline assignment: CDR1 SQVTM and CDR2 ANQGSEA. After removal of 2 bases from V and 3 bases from J, the junction contained 4 bases not matched to a gene. The CDR3 consists of 14 residues. The CDR3, as DNA: TGCAGCGTTGAACCCACAGGGGGCTACTATGGCTACACCTTC. Residues: CSVEPTGGYYGYTF. The variable domain in full, completed from reference TRBV29-1 and TRBJ1-2, reads SAVISQKPSRDICQRGTSLTIQCQVDSQVTMMFWYRQQPGQSLTLIATANQGSEATYESGFVIDKFPISRPNLTFSTLTVSNMSPEDSSIYLCSVEPTGGYYGYTFGSGTRLTVV.

This clone was counted a few times. The V and J genes are TRBV6-5 and TRBJ1-2; TRBD1 is a possible D gene (5 bases). With 3 bases removed from V and 4 bases from J, the gap between germline ends came to 9 bases. Germline CDR1 MNHEY, CDR2 SVGAGI. CDR3 size: 13 residues. CDR3 in amino acids: CASSYQGVYGYTF. The CDR3 bases are TGTGCCAGCAGTTATCAGGGTGTCTATGGCTACACCTTC.

This rearrangement joins TRBV27 to TRBJ1-1, with D maybe TRBD1 (6 bases). CDR1 is MNHEY and CDR2 is SMNVEV in the germline V gene (reference sequence). This CDR3 is built from 14 residues. V was pared by 8 bases and J by 1 base, with 14 bases between. CDR3 bases: TGTGCCAGCGGGAGAGGGGGGGCGAACACTGAAGCTTTCTTT. Translated, it gives CASGRGGANTEAFF.

This chain links TRBV5-1 with TRBJ2-3, with D perhaps TRBD1 (5 bases). Germline CDR1 is SGHRS and CDR2 is YFSETQ. This CDR3 is 14 amino acids long. V gave up 5 bases and J gave up 5 bases, with 15 bases separating them. The CDR3 DNA follows: TGCGCCAGCAGGCAGGGTGGGGCAAAAGATACGCAGTATTTT. Translation: CASRQGGAKDTQYF.

The chain is built from TRBV10-3 and TRBJ2-2; weak D call: TRBD1 (5 bases). Per the germline V gene, CDR1 is ENHRY and CDR2 is SYGVKD. The V end lost 5 bases, the J end lost 4 bases, and 11 bases lay between the germline ends. The CDR3 spans 14 residues. The CDR3 protein is CAISSPQGTGELFF. The CDR3 DNA reads TGTGCCATCAGTAGCCCCCAGGGCACCGGGGAGCTGTTTTTT.

This rearrangement joins TRBV6-5 to TRBJ2-2; 11 positions agree with TRBD1. Germline CDR1 MNHEY, CDR2 SVGAGI. This CDR3 region has 15 residues. V shed 5 bases and J 3 bases; nucleotides not matched to a gene: 2. This CDR3 is CASSRDRGDTGELFF. The CDR3 coding sequence is TGTGCCAGCAGTCGGGACAGGGGGGACACCGGGGAGCTGTTTTTT.

The chain uses TRBV5-1 and TRBJ1-6; D might be TRBD1 (6 bases). There are 15 residues in the CDR3. Germline V gene lookup returns CDR1 SGHRS and CDR2 YFSETQ. Trimming removed 0 bases at V and 3 bases at J, with 7 bases between. This CDR3 is CASSLGQVYNSPLHF. The CDR3 nucleotides are TGCGCCAGCAGCTTGGGACAGGTCTATAATTCACCCCTCCACTTT. The full variable domain, with the rest looked up from reference TRBV5-1 and TRBJ1-6, is KAGVTQTPRYLIKTRGQQVTLSCSPISGHRSVSWYQQTPGQGLQFLFEYFSETQRNKGNFPGRFSGRQFSNSRSEMNVSTLELGDSALYLCASSLGQVYNSPLHFGNGTRLTVT.

This chain links TRBV11-2 with TRBJ1-2; the D is unclear. CDR1 is SGHAT, CDR2 FQNNGV, per germline. V was clipped by 1 base and J by 4 bases, with 13 bases between them. The CDR3 consists of 15 residues. The CDR3 region has the DNA TGTGCCAGCAGCTTAGGCGGGGAGGAGGGCTATGGCTACACCTTC. It encodes CASSLGGEEGYGYTF.

The chain employs TRBV30 and TRBJ1-4; D perhaps matches TRBD1 (6 bases). This CDR3 is 13 amino acids long. CDR1 and CDR2 from the germline V gene are GTSNPN and SVGIG (reference sequence). Trimming took 5 bases from V and 1 from J, leaving 8 bases between them. The CDR3 DNA sequence: TGTGCCTGGGCACAGGGAACTAATGAAAAACTGTTTTTT. Translation: CAWAQGTNEKLFF.

By its share, this clone is medium-sized. This chain links TRBV5-5 with TRBJ1-2, with D perhaps matching TRBD1 (6 bases). This CDR3 spans 14 amino acids. Trimming removed 2 bases at V and 8 bases at J, with 16 bases between. Germline CDR1 is SGHKS and CDR2 is YYEKEE (reference sequence). The CDR3 coding sequence is TGTGCCAGCAGCTTCCTACAGGGATCGGTCGGCTACACCTTC. It encodes CASSFLQGSVGYTF.

The chain joins TRBV7-9 to TRBJ2-3; no clear D. Trimming pared 1 base from V and 0 bases from J, leaving 8 bases between. This CDR3 has 15 amino acids. Germline V gene sequence: CDR1 SEHNR, CDR2 FQNEAQ (reference sequence). CDR3 sequence: CASSLGWASTDTQYF. The CDR3 nucleotides read TGTGCCAGCAGCTTAGGATGGGCCAGCACAGATACGCAGTATTTT. Complete variable domain (other parts from reference TRBV7-9 and TRBJ2-3): DTGVSQNPRHKITKRGQNVTFRCDPISEHNRLYWYRQTLGQGPEFLTYFQNEAQLEKSRLLSDRFSAERPKGSFSTLEIQRTEQGDSAMYLCASSLGWASTDTQYFGPGTRLTVL.

The J gene is TRBJ1-6, the V gene TRBV5-1; D is unresolved. Trimming removed 0 bases at V and 7 bases at J, with 8 bases between. The germline gives CDR1 SGHRS, CDR2 YFSETQ. The length of the CDR3 is 14 residues. CDR3 nucleotide sequence: TGCGCCAGCAGCTTGGCGGCAGCGAATTCACCCCTCCACTTT. As protein: CASSLAAANSPLHF.

This clone was seen only once. The gene calls are TRBV7-6 and TRBJ2-3, with 8 bases aligning to TRBD2. V was clipped by 5 bases and J by 4 bases; unmatched bases: 11. The CDR3 consists of 16 residues. The V gene's germline CDR1 is SGHVS and CDR2 FNYEAQ. CDR3 in amino acids: CASSHGVAGSADTQYF. The CDR3 coding sequence is TGTGCCAGCAGCCACGGCGTAGCGGGGTCGGCAGATACGCAGTATTTT.

CDR3 sequence: CASSDRQGYEQFF. The DNA of the CDR3 is TGTGCCAGCAGTGACCGGCAGGGCTATGAGCAGTTCTTC. V is TRBV6-4 and J is TRBJ2-1; TRBD1 is a possible D gene (5 bases). V was trimmed by 2 bases and J by 8 bases, leaving 10 bases between them. Germline V CDR1 and CDR2: MRHNA, SNTAGT. This CDR3 is built from 13 residues.

The genes are TRBV10-3 and TRBJ1-3; D perhaps matches TRBD1 (6 bases). CDR3 size: 15 residues. CDR1 is ENHRY, CDR2 SYGVKD, per germline. The germline V and J ends were trimmed by 2 bases and 0 bases, with 8 bases remaining between them. The CDR3 DNA follows: TGTGCCATCAGTGAGCCGACAGGCTCTGGAAACACCATATATTTT. Its protein product is CAISEPTGSGNTIYF.

The gene calls are TRBV18 and TRBJ1-2, with a possible D match to TRBD1 (5 bases). The germline CDR1 and CDR2 sequences are KGHSH and LQKENI. V lost 2 bases and J 2 bases, leaving 15 bases between the germline ends. The length of the CDR3 is 16 residues. The CDR3 DNA reads TGTGCCAGCTCACCAATCCCCGGGACTCTGAACTATGGCTACACCTTC. Its protein product is CASSPIPGTLNYGYTF. Full variable domain (outside the CDR3, taken from reference TRBV18 and TRBJ1-2): NAGVMQNPRHLVRRRGQEARLRCSPMKGHSHVYWYRQLPEEGLKFMVYLQKENIIDESGMPKERFSAEFPKEGPSILRIQQVVRGDSAAYFCASSPIPGTLNYGYTFGSGTRLTVV.

The V call is TRBV3-1 (or the pseudogene TRBV3-2), the J call TRBJ2-1, with D perhaps TRBD2 (7 bases). Germline assignment: CDR1 LGHDT and CDR2 YNNKEL (reference sequence). V was pared by 3 bases and J by 2 bases, with 23 bases between. The CDR3 runs to 19 residues. The CDR3 DNA reads as TGTGCCAGCAGCCAGGTGGCACTCATAGGCGGGGGCCCCTACAATGAGCAGTTCTTC. Translating gives CASSQVALIGGGPYNEQFF.

The chain links TRBV6-5 to TRBJ1-1; D might be TRBD1 (6 bases). Trimming took off 7 bases at V and 2 bases at J, with 11 bases between the two ends. The V gene's germline CDR1 is MNHEY and CDR2 SVGAGI. CDR3 length: 13 amino acids. The CDR3 nucleotides are TGTGCCAGCATGACAGGACTTAACACTGAAGCTTTCTTT. This codes for CASMTGLNTEAFF.

The chain has TRBV5-4 and TRBJ1-1, with a tentative D call TRBD1 (6 bases). The V gene lost 1 base and the J gene lost 2 bases, with 15 bases spanning the gap. This CDR3 has 16 residues. Germline-derived CDR1 and CDR2 are SGHNT and YYREEE (reference sequence). DNA of the CDR3: TGTGCCAGCAGCTTGTATCCGGGACAAGTCAACACTGAAGCTTTCTTT. It is translated as CASSLYPGQVNTEAFF.

In this sample, this clone turned up once. The chain employs TRBV9 and TRBJ2-1; 12 bases are shared with TRBD2. The CDR3 is made up of 15 amino acids. Germline V gene data show CDR1 as SGDLS and CDR2 as YYNGEE. V trimming: 4 bases; J trimming: 6 bases; junction bases outside the gene matches: 5. As DNA, the CDR3 is TGTGCCAGCAGCTCAACTAGCGGGGGGCGCAATGAGCAGTTCTTC. Translated, it gives CASSSTSGGRNEQFF.

The chain has TRBV6-5 and TRBJ1-3; a possible D gene is TRBD1 (6 bases). V dropped 6 bases and J dropped 1 base, with 7 bases sitting between them. Per the germline V gene, CDR1 is MNHEY and CDR2 is SVGAGI. CDR3 length: 13 amino acids. CDR3 residues: CASRQGSGNTIYF. The CDR3 region has the DNA TGTGCCAGCAGACAGGGTTCTGGAAACACCATATATTTT.